The rows below give T cell receptor beta chains drawn from one sample of a study of T cell responses to AZD1222 COVID-19 vaccine. Sequenced by immunoSEQ multiplex PCR; TCRdb stores in-frame clones only, minus some. The table has around 130,000 clones, approximately 92% seen once. The material was peripheral blood, obtained 28 days after the second AZD1222 dose. These receptors were obtained from an adult who received the AZD1222 COVID-19 vaccine. Both conserved end residues are part of each CDR3. D genes are given only for firm matches. Expanded clones are given a class, and other clones once, few, many or no size at all.

v_call,clone_size,d_call,j_call,cdr3_nt,cdr3_aa
TRBV5-1,-,-,TRBJ2-2,TGCGCCAGCAGCGCCCAAGGGGCAGGGGGGACCGGGGAGCTGTTTTTT,CASSAQGAGGTGELFF
TRBV18,-,-,TRBJ2-7,TGTGCCAGCTCCATTGACAGTGGGGTAGCCGAGCAGTACTTC,CASSIDSGVAEQYF
TRBV7-3,few,-,TRBJ1-1,TGTGCCAGCAAGGGAAGGAACACTGAAGCTTTCTTT,CASKGRNTEAFF
TRBV27,-,-,TRBJ1-2,TGTGCCAGCAGTTACGCAGGGCTCTATGGCTACACCTTC,CASSYAGLYGYTF
TRBV2,-,-,TRBJ2-1,TGTGCCAGCCTACCCCCGGGACTTAACAATGAGCAGTTCTTC,CASLPPGLNNEQFF
TRBV6-1,once,-,TRBJ2-7,TGTGCCAGCAGTGCGGCGTCCCCTTTGGCCCTGGGGAACGAGCAGTACTTC,CASSAASPLALGNEQYF
TRBV4-1,once,-,TRBJ1-4,TGCGCCAGCAGCCAAGGATTTATAGGGAGCAATGAAAAACTGTTTTTT,CASSQGFIGSNEKLFF
TRBV6-5,-,-,TRBJ1-3,TGTGCCAGCAGAAGCGATGGAAACACCATATATTTT,CASRSDGNTIYF
TRBV19,-,-,TRBJ1-3,TGTGCCAGTAGTATCACGGGGTCTGGAAACACCATATATTTT,CASSITGSGNTIYF
TRBV2,-,-,TRBJ1-1,TGTGCCAGCAGCAACCGGTTAGCGAACACTGAAGCTTTCTTT,CASSNRLANTEAFF
TRBV5-1,-,TRBD2,TRBJ2-3,TGCGCCAGCAGCTTGACGGGGGGGCCGACAGATACGCAGTATTTT,CASSLTGGPTDTQYF
TRBV7-8,-,-,TRBJ1-1,TGTGCCAGCAGAAAAAGGGACGGAACGAACACTGAAGCTTTCTTT,CASRKRDGTNTEAFF
TRBV20-1,-,-,TRBJ1-1,TGCAGTGCTAGAGCGTCATGGGGAGCTTTCTTT,CSARASWGAFF
TRBV7-9,-,-,TRBJ1-2,TGTGCCAGCAGCTTTCAGGTAGCCGCTGGCTACACCTTC,CASSFQVAAGYTF
TRBV7-3,-,-,TRBJ1-1,TGTGCCAGCAGCTTAGGGGGGCTCGGCACTGAAGCTTTCTTT,CASSLGGLGTEAFF
TRBV28,-,-,TRBJ2-2,TGTGCCAGCAGTTCAGTCTTCGGGGAGCTGTTTTTT,CASSSVFGELFF
TRBV19,-,-,TRBJ2-5,TGTGCCAGTAAGGCAGACAGCCAAGAGACCCAGTACTTC,CASKADSQETQYF
TRBV4-3,-,TRBD2,TRBJ2-1,TGCGCCAGCAGCCGCGGGCTAGCGGGGAGGGGCTCCTACAATGAGCAGTTCTTC,CASSRGLAGRGSYNEQFF
TRBV19,-,-,TRBJ1-3,TGTGCCAGTAGTACCCGGAGGACTGGAAACACCATATATTTT,CASSTRRTGNTIYF
TRBV27,once,TRBD2,TRBJ2-7,TGTGCCAGCAGTCGGGGACTAGCGGAACTCTCCTACGAGCAGTACTTC,CASSRGLAELSYEQYF
TRBV30,once,-,TRBJ1-4,TGTGCCTGGAGGGCCAGCAATAATGAAAAACTGTTTTTT,CAWRASNNEKLFF
TRBV10-3,-,-,TRBJ1-1,TGTGCCATCAGGGAGGGGACTGAAGCTTTCTTT,CAIREGTEAFF
TRBV6-2/TRBV6-3,-,-,TRBJ1-3,TGTGCCAGCAGTTACTCGAGAGGGGTTCGTGGAAACACCATATATTTT,CASSYSRGVRGNTIYF
TRBV27,-,-,TRBJ2-7,TGTGCCAGCAGTCCACTTCCGGGGTTCGCCTACGAGCAGTACTTC,CASSPLPGFAYEQYF
TRBV4-2,-,-,TRBJ1-2,TGTGCCAGCAGCCAAGATAGGGATGCAGGGATCGGGGGCTACACCTTC,CASSQDRDAGIGGYTF
TRBV29-1,-,TRBD1,TRBJ1-1,TGCAGCGTACGACAGGGGGCGAACACTGAAGCTTTCTTT,CSVRQGANTEAFF
TRBV11-2,-,-,TRBJ2-7,TGTGCCTGCAAAGGGCGTGGGTACGAGCAGTACTTC,CACKGRGYEQYF
TRBV10-3,-,TRBD1,TRBJ1-1,TGTGCCACTGGGACAGGGGGCGGCCGGGACACTGAAGCTTTCTTT,CATGTGGGRDTEAFF
TRBV4-3,-,TRBD1,TRBJ1-1,TGCGCCAGCAGCCTCATCAGGGGGGACACCCAGAACCCTAACACTGAAGCTTTCTTT,CASSLIRGDTQNPNTEAFF
TRBV28,-,TRBD1,TRBJ1-2,TGTGCCAGCGCCGGACAGGGTCCCAGGTATGGCTACACCTTC,CASAGQGPRYGYTF
TRBV7-2,-,-,TRBJ1-4,TGTGCCAGCAGCCTCCCCCTGGGTGAAAAACTGTTTTTT,CASSLPLGEKLFF
TRBV5-1,-,-,TRBJ1-2,TGCGCCAGCAGCTTCGCGGGGAATGGCTACACCTTC,CASSFAGNGYTF
TRBV29-1,few,TRBD1,TRBJ1-5,TGCAGCGTTGGACAGGGGGATCAGCCCCAGCATTTT,CSVGQGDQPQHF
TRBV19,-,TRBD1,TRBJ1-5,TGTGCCAGTAGTCCTAGGACAGGGGGCGGTCAGCCCCAGCATTTT,CASSPRTGGGQPQHF
TRBV6-5,-,-,TRBJ1-6,TGTGCCAGCAGTTACGGGCAGGATAATTCACCCCTCCACTTT,CASSYGQDNSPLHF
TRBV19,-,-,TRBJ1-5,TGTGCCACCAAGGGGGGGGGCCGGCAGCCCCAGCATTTT,CATKGGGRQPQHF
TRBV3-1/TRBV3-2,-,-,TRBJ2-3,TGTGCCAGCAGCCCCCAGCCCGATACGCAGTATTTT,CASSPQPDTQYF